These T cell receptor beta chains were read from a single sample in a study of technical replicates of blood from several donors. Repertoires were generated with immunoSEQ multiplex PCR, while TCRdb's copy carries only in-frame clones and drops some. The sample records 100,000 or so clones, almost 97% being singletons. Sequenced input: T cells isolated from PBMCs. Source of these receptors: a human donor in good health. Each CDR3 is given with its conserved first and last residue. A D gene is named only where the DNA matches it firmly. Clone size is stated in some rows and not others, as once, few, many or a class when expanded.

d_call,v_call,clone_size,j_call,cdr3_aa,cdr3_nt
TRBD2,TRBV27,.,TRBJ2-1,CASSWTGTSGVYEQFF,TGTGCCAGCAGTTGGACCGGGACTAGCGGGGTCTATGAGCAGTTCTTC
.,TRBV6-5,.,TRBJ2-7,CASSSSEDYEQYF,TGTGCCAGCAGCTCTAGCGAGGACTACGAGCAGTACTTC
TRBD1,TRBV7-7,.,TRBJ2-7,CASSQGQATSYEQYF,TGTGCCAGCAGCCAAGGACAGGCAACTTCCTACGAGCAGTACTTC
TRBD1,TRBV19,.,TRBJ1-4,CASSGGRGRKLFF,TGTGCCAGTAGCGGCGGCAGGGGGCGAAAACTGTTTTTT
TRBD2,TRBV7-8,.,TRBJ2-1,CASSLTSGRPVEQFF,TGTGCCAGCAGCTTAACTAGCGGGAGGCCGGTTGAGCAGTTCTTC
TRBD2,TRBV7-9,.,TRBJ2-7,CASSWVGTSATYEQYF,TGTGCCAGCAGCTGGGTGGGGACTAGCGCGACCTACGAGCAGTACTTC
.,TRBV9,few,TRBJ2-1,CASSRLGDNEQFF,TGTGCCAGCAGCCGACTAGGGGATAATGAGCAGTTCTTC
.,TRBV27,.,TRBJ1-1,CASSRSYGTTEAFF,TGTGCCAGCAGCCGATCTTACGGTACCACTGAAGCTTTCTTT
.,TRBV28,.,TRBJ2-3,CAITQGTDTQYF,TGTGCCATCACCCAGGGGACAGATACGCAGTATTTT
.,TRBV30,.,TRBJ1-4,CAWSPLFVPTEKLFF,TGTGCCTGGAGTCCCCTTTTCGTTCCTACTGAAAAACTGTTTTTT
.,TRBV28,.,TRBJ2-7,CASSLRGSYEQYF,TGTGCCAGCAGTTTACGGGGCTCCTACGAGCAGTACTTC
TRBD2,TRBV9,.,TRBJ2-1,CASSVGGGSYNEQFF,TGTGCCAGCAGCGTAGGGGGGGGGTCCTACAATGAGCAGTTCTTC
.,TRBV5-5,.,TRBJ2-7,CASSPTGREQYF,TGTGCCAGCAGCCCGACAGGGAGGGAGCAGTACTTC
.,TRBV28,.,TRBJ1-5,CASSPAGGLERVIQPQHF,TGTGCCAGCAGCCCTGCGGGGGGCTTGGAGCGGGTAATACAGCCCCAGCATTTT
.,TRBV5-1,.,TRBJ2-7,CASSTTGSSEQYF,TGCGCCAGCAGCACCACAGGGTCCTCCGAGCAGTACTTC
.,TRBV27,.,TRBJ2-1,CASSPDSVSYNEQFF,TGTGCCAGCAGCCCCGATAGTGTCTCCTACAATGAGCAGTTCTTC
TRBD1,TRBV29-1,.,TRBJ1-2,CSVRTGGNYGYTF,TGCAGCGTGAGGACAGGGGGGAACTATGGCTACACCTTC
.,TRBV2,.,TRBJ2-1,CASSTGFDEQFF,TGTGCCAGCAGTACAGGGTTCGATGAGCAGTTCTTC
TRBD1,TRBV28,.,TRBJ2-1,CASSFAKGAIRDSEQFF,TGTGCCAGCAGTTTTGCTAAGGGGGCCATAAGGGATAGTGAGCAGTTCTTC
.,TRBV5-1,.,TRBJ2-7,CASSPLSGPAYEQYF,TGCGCCAGCAGCCCTCTGAGCGGACCAGCCTACGAGCAGTACTTC
.,TRBV19,.,TRBJ2-3,CASSIGPGDTQYF,TGTGCCAGTAGTATAGGTCCGGGAGATACGCAGTATTTT
.,TRBV27,.,TRBJ1-1,CASSLQGMGKAFF,TGTGCCAGCAGTTTACAGGGGATGGGGAAAGCTTTCTTT
.,TRBV29-1,.,TRBJ1-5,CSVEVRSNQPQHF,TGCAGCGTTGAAGTGCGAAGCAATCAGCCCCAGCATTTT
.,TRBV20-1,.,TRBJ1-2,CSARTGRGYTF,TGCAGTGCTAGGACAGGCCGGGGCTACACCTTC
.,TRBV25-1,.,TRBJ2-7,CASRSRQSDALGVEQYF,TGTGCCAGCAGAAGTCGTCAGTCGGACGCCTTAGGGGTCGAGCAGTACTTC
.,TRBV19,.,TRBJ1-2,CASSTTNYGYTF,TGTGCCAGTAGTACAACTAACTATGGCTACACCTTC
TRBD1,TRBV7-3,.,TRBJ2-7,CASSPTPGQGIYEQYF,TGTGCCAGCAGCCCCACCCCGGGACAGGGAATCTACGAGCAGTACTTC
TRBD1,TRBV6-5,.,TRBJ2-7,CASSRQGENEQYF,TGTGCCAGCAGTCGACAGGGGGAAAACGAGCAGTACTTC
.,TRBV28,.,TRBJ2-2,CASSPRGAGELFF,TGTGCCAGCAGTCCGCGGGGCGCCGGGGAGCTGTTTTTT
.,TRBV11-3,.,TRBJ2-7,CASSLRTVSYEQYF,TGTGCCAGCAGCTTACGGACAGTCTCCTACGAGCAGTACTTC